One and the same sample provided the 5 T cell receptor beta chains below, sequenced in a study of blood T cell repertoires in COVID-19. TCRdb's copy holds only in-frame clones and misses some; the assay was immunoSEQ multiplex PCR. The table includes more than 300,000 clones, 80% to 90% detected once. Material: peripheral blood. The receptors were sampled from a woman in her 30s with COVID-19, enrolled during active disease.

The rearrangement joins TRBV7-3 to TRBJ2-1; TRBD2 matches at 9 bases. CDR1 SGHTA and CDR2 FQGTGA come from the germline V gene. The V segment lost 2 bases and the J segment 7 bases; nucleotides outside the gene matches: 9. The CDR3 loop spans 16 amino acids. The CDR3 sequence: CASSLAGLAGLNEQFF. The CDR3 nucleotides are TGTGCCAGCAGCTTAGCAGGGCTAGCGGGATTAAATGAGCAGTTCTTC.

This chain links TRBV6-5 with TRBJ2-7; TRBD1 matches 7 bases. From germline, CDR1 is MNHEY and CDR2 SVGAGI. The V segment lost 7 bases and the J segment 6 bases; nucleotides outside the gene matches: 9. This CDR3 contains 13 residues. CDR3 amino acids: CASTKHRGREQYF. CDR3 nucleotide sequence: TGTGCCAGCACCAAACACAGGGGACGCGAGCAGTACTTC.

This clone showed up just a few times. This chain connects TRBV25-1 to TRBJ1-6; D is undetermined. There are 12 residues in the CDR3. Germline V CDR1 and CDR2: MGHDK, SYGVNS. V gave up 6 bases and J gave up 3 bases, with 3 bases separating them. The CDR3 DNA follows: TGTGCCAGCAGCCTCTATAATTCACCCCTCCACTTT. Encoded protein: CASSLYNSPLHF.

This clone appeared a few times. V usage is TRBV5-5 and J usage is TRBJ2-7; 7 bases align to TRBD1. The CDR3 sequence is 15 residues long. The ends lost 0 bases at V and 4 bases at J; junction bases unmatched: 7. The germline V gene encodes CDR1 SGHKS and CDR2 YYEKEE (reference sequence). In DNA, the CDR3 is TGTGCCAGCAGCTTGGGTGGGACAGCTTCATACGAGCAGTACTTC. This translates into CASSLGGTASYEQYF.

J is TRBJ2-2 and V is TRBV10-3; the match to TRBD1 covers 8 bases. Germline values: CDR1 ENHRY, CDR2 SYGVKD. The CDR3 sequence is 14 residues long. Unmatched junction bases numbered 5, after V lost 10 bases and J lost 1 base. The CDR3 here is CATLGQVNTGELFF. CDR3 in DNA: TGTGCCACTTTGGGACAGGTGAACACCGGGGAGCTGTTTTTT.